The clone carrying this T cell receptor (beta chain) was detected once. What it recognizes is unknown. A much larger clone differs by one base, so this may be a read error. Unsorted whole blood supplied the blood RNA, and germline DNA was isolated too. Starting material of approximately 500 ng total RNA yielded TCR beta cDNA via a constant-region primer. Three nested multiplex PCR rounds, a slightly modified ARM-PCR method, built the TCR beta libraries. TCRdb reanalysed the multiplex PCR reads using MiXCR and keeps one entry per CDR3 protein. The sample holds approximately 300,000 distinct CDR3 sequences; about 62% are singletons and the top ten take about 9.4%. The data are from a study of tumor-infiltrating lymphocytes in primary liver carcinoma. Whole-study context: Cases comprised patients with primary liver carcinoma who received surgical resection. Tumors, staged T1-T3 N0M0, spanned about 4 to 10 cm.

Study-wide results and caveats: Relative to tumor region pairs, the tumor-adjacent and tumor-blood pairs showed overlap that was lower.

Sequencing was done on a sample of peripheral blood. This sequence originates from a man aged 35-49 years with primary liver carcinoma and hepatitis B virus infection.

The CDR3 nucleotides are TGTGCCAGCAGCTTGGAAGCGACCTACGAGCAGTACTTC. As protein: CASSLEATYEQYF. The rearrangement joins TRBV11-3 to TRBJ2-7, with D hard to call. The CDR3 contains 13 residues. V lost 3 bases and J 2 bases, leaving 8 bases between the germline ends. The V gene's germline CDR1 is SGHNT and CDR2 YENEEA.